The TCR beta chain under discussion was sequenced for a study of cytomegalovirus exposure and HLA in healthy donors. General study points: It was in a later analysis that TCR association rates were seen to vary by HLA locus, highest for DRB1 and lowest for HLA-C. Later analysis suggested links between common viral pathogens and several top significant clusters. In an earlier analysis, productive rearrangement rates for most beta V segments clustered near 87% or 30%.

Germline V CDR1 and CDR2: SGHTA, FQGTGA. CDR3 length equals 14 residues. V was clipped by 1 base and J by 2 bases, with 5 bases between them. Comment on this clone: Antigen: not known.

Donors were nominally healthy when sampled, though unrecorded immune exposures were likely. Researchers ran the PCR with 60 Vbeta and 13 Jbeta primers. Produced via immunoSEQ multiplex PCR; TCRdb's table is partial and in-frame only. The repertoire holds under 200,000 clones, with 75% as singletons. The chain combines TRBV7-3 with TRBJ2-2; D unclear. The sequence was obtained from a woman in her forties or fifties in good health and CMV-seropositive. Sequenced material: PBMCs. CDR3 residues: CASSLNPNTGELFF. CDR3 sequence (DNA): TGTGCCAGCAGCTTAAATCCTAACACCGGGGAGCTGTTTTTT. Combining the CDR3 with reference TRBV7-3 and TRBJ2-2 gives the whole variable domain GAGVSQTPSNKVTEKGKYVELRCDPISGHTALYWYRQSLGQGPEFLIYFQGTGAADDSGLPNDRFFAVRPEGSVSTLKIQRTERGDSAVYLCASSLNPNTGELFFGEGSRLTVL.